The next 2 T cell receptor beta chains were all read from a single sample in a study of blood T cell repertoires in COVID-19. Assay used: immunoSEQ multiplex PCR; TCRdb lists only in-frame clones, some missing. This table has some 95,000 clones, over 70% appearing once. Sequencing used peripheral blood. Receptors were obtained from a man between 65 and 80 years old with acute or convalescent COVID-19.

The genes are TRBV7-3 and TRBJ2-1, with D unclear. Germline lookup yields CDR1 SGHTA and CDR2 FQGTGA. Trimming removed 3 bases at V and 3 bases at J, with 9 bases between. The CDR3 spans 14 residues. The chain's CDR3 is CASSFLPGYNEQFF. CDR3 in DNA: TGTGCCAGCAGCTTCTTACCAGGCTACAATGAGCAGTTCTTC.

The chain combines TRBV30 with TRBJ2-2, with a possible D match to TRBD2 (6 bases). Germline lookup yields CDR1 GTSNPN and CDR2 SVGIG (reference sequence). This CDR3 is built from 13 residues. The CDR3 nucleotides are TGTGCATCATACTGGGGAGGAGCCGGGGAGCTGTTTTTT. Its translation is CASYWGGAGELFF.